This T cell receptor (beta chain) derives from a study of cytomegalovirus exposure and HLA in healthy donors. Study context: One earlier analysis, a look at roughly 180 million T cells, found roughly 110 million unique TCR beta sequences. General study results and limits: A later analysis showed TCR association rates differing by HLA locus, peaking at DRB1 and lowest at HLA-C. Reportedly, HLA-A and HLA-B alleles of most subjects were accurately predicted from TCR beta. Fewer N-insertions (relative to the roughly 700-donor mean) were reportedly seen in an Asian-associated ancestry cluster in a later analysis.

Germline V gives CDR1 SNHLY, CDR2 FYNNEI. This CDR3 is built from 16 residues. V lost 7 bases, J lost 0 bases, and 13 bases lay in between. This clone was observed a few times. Its antigen is unknown. The PCR was carried out with 60 Vbeta primers and 13 Jbeta primers. Data came from immunoSEQ multiplex PCR; TCRdb stores just in-frame clones and leaves some out. The sample includes about 150,000 clones, 70% to 80% of them seen just once. This TCR came from a woman aged 40 to 55 in good health and CMV-seronegative. The sequenced material came from PBMCs. The rearrangement joins TRBV2 to TRBJ1-6, with D unclear. This CDR3 is CASMSGRGSYNSPLHF. In nucleotides, the CDR3 is TGTGCCAGCATGTCCGGCCGGGGCTCCTATAATTCACCCCTCCACTTT. The variable domain in full, completed from reference TRBV2 and TRBJ1-6, reads EPEVTQTPSHQVTQMGQEVILRCVPISNHLYFYWYRQILGQKVEFLVSFYNNEISEKSEIFDDQFSVERPDGSNFTLKIRSTKLEDSAMYFCASMSGRGSYNSPLHFGNGTRLTVT.